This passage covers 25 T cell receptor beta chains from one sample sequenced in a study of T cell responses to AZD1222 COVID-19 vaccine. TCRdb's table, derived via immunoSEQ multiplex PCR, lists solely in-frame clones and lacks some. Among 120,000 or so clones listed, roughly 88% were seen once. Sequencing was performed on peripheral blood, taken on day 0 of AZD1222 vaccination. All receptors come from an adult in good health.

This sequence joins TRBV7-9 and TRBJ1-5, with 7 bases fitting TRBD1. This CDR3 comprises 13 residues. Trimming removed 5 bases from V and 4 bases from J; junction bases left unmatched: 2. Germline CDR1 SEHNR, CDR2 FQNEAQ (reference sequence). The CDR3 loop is CASSNRGNQPQHF. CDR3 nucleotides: TGTGCCAGCAGCAACAGGGGTAATCAGCCCCAGCATTTT.

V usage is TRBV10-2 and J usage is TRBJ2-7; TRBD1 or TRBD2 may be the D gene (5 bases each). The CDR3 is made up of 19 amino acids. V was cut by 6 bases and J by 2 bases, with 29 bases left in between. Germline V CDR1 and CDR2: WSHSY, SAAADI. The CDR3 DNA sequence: TGCGCCAGCAGCGCCACTAGGGGACGGACTGCGCGCAATGCCTACGAGCAGTACTTC. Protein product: CASSATRGRTARNAYEQYF.

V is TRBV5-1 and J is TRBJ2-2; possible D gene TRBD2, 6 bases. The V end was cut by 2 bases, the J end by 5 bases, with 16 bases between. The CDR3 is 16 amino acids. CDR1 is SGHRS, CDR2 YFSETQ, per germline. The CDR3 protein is CASSLLQGAGTGELFF. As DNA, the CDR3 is TGCGCCAGCAGCTTACTACAAGGGGCGGGGACCGGGGAGCTGTTTTTT.

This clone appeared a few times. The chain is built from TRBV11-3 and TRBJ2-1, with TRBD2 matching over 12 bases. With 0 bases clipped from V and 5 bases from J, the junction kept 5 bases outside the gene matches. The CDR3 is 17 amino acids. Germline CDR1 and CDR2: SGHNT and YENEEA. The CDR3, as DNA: TGTGCCAGCAGCTTAGATGGACTAGCGGGGAGAAACAATGAGCAGTTCTTC. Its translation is CASSLDGLAGRNNEQFF.

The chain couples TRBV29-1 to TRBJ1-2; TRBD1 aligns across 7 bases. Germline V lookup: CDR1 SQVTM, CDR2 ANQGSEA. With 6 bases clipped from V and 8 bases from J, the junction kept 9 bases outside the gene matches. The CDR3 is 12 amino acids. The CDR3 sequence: CSVRTGARGYTF. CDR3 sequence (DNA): TGCAGCGTACGTACAGGGGCTCGAGGCTACACCTTC.

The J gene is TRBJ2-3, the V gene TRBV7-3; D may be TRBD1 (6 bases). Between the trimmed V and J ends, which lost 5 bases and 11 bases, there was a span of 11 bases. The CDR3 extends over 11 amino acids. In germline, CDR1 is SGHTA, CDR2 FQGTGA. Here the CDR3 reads CASSPGQRQYF. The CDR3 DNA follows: TGTGCCAGCAGCCCCGGACAGCGGCAGTATTTT.

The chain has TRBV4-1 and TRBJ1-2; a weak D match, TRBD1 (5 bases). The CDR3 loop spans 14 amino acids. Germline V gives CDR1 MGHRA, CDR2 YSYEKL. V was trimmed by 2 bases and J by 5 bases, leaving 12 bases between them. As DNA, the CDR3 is TGCGCCAGCAGCCAAATTGTGGGGGTTTATGGCTACACCTTC. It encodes CASSQIVGVYGYTF.

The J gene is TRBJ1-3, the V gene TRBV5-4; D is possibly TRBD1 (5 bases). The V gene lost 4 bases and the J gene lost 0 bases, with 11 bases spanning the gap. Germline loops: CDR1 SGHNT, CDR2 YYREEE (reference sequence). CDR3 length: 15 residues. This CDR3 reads CASSPDTHSGNTIYF. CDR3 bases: TGTGCCAGCAGCCCGGACACCCACTCTGGAAACACCATATATTTT.

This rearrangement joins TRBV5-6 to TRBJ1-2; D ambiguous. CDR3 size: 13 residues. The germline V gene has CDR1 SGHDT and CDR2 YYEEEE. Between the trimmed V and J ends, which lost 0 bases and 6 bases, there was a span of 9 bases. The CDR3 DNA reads TGTGCCAGCAGCTTGGACAGTGGTGATGGCTACACCTTC. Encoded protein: CASSLDSGDGYTF.

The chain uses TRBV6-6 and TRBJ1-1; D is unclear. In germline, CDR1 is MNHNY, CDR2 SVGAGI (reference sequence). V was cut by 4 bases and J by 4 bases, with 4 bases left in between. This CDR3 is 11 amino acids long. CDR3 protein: CASSSVTEAFF. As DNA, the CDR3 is TGTGCCAGCAGTTCCGTCACTGAAGCTTTCTTT.

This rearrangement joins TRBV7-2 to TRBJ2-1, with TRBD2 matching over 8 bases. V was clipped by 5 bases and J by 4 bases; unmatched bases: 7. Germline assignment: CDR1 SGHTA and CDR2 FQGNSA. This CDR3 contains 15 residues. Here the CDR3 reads CASSPSLAVYNEQFF. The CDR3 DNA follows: TGTGCCAGCAGCCCCTCACTAGCGGTGTACAATGAGCAGTTCTTC. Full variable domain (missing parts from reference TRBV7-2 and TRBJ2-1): GAGVSQSPSNKVTEKGKDVELRCDPISGHTALYWYRQSLGQGLEFLIYFQGNSAPDKSGLPSDRFSAERTGGSVSTLTIQRTQQEDSAVYLCASSPSLAVYNEQFFGPGTRLTVL.

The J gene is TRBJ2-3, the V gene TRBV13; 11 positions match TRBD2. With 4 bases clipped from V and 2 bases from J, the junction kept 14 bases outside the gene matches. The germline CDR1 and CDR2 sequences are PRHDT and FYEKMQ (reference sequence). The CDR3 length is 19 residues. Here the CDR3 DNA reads TGTGCCAGCAGCTCGAGGCCGGGGACTAGCGGAGCCTACACAGATACGCAGTATTTT. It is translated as CASSSRPGTSGAYTDTQYF.

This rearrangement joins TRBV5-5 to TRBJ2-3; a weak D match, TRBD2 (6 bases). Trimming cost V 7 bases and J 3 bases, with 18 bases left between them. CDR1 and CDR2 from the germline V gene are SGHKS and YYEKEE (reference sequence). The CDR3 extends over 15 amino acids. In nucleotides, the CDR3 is TGTGCCAGCCAGCTCTGGCGGGGTATGACAGATACGCAGTATTTT. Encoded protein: CASQLWRGMTDTQYF.

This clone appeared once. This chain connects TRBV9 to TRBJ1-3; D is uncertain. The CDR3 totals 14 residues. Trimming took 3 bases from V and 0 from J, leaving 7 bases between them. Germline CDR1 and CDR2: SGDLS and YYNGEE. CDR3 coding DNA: TGTGCCAGCAGCGCCGGAAACTCTGGAAACACCATATATTTT. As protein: CASSAGNSGNTIYF.

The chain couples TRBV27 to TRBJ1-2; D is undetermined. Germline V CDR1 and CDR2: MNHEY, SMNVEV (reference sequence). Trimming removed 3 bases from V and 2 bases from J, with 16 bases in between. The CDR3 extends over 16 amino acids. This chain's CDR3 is CASSFSRGETNYGYTF. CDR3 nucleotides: TGTGCCAGCAGTTTCTCCCGGGGAGAAACCAACTATGGCTACACCTTC.

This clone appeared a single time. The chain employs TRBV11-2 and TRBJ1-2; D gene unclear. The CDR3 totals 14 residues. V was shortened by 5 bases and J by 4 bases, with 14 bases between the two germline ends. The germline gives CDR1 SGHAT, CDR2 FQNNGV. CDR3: CASSQGSFPYGYTF. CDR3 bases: TGTGCCAGCAGCCAAGGGTCTTTCCCCTATGGCTACACCTTC.

In nucleotides, the CDR3 is TGTGCCAGCAGTTCACGACTAGGGGGGGAGCTGTTTTTT. As protein: CASSSRLGGELFF. The gene calls are TRBV5-4 and TRBJ2-2, with D possibly matching TRBD2 (6 bases). The V gene lost 5 bases and the J gene lost 8 bases, with 13 bases spanning the gap. This CDR3 region has 13 residues. The germline V gene encodes CDR1 SGHNT and CDR2 YYREEE (reference sequence).

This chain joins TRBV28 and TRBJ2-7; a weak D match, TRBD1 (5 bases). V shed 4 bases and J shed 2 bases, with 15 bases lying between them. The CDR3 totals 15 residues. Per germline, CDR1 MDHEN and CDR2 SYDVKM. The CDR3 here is CASSSPGRVAYEQYF. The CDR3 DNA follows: TGTGCCAGCAGTTCCCCGGGCAGGGTCGCCTACGAGCAGTACTTC.

The CDR3 bases are TGCAGCGTCCGGACAGGGGGCTACTACGAGCAGTACTTC. Translation: CSVRTGGYYEQYF. This sequence joins TRBV29-1 and TRBJ2-7; 11 bases fit TRBD1. This CDR3 has 13 residues. Looked up from germline, CDR1 is SQVTM and CDR2 is ANQGSEA. The V gene end was trimmed by 6 bases and the J gene end by 3 bases; junction bases not matched to a gene: 4.

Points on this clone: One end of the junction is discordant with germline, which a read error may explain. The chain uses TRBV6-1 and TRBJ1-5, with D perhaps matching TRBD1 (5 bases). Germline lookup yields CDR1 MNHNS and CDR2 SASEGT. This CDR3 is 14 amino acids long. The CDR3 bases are TGTGCCAGCAGGGAAGAGCAGGGAGGCCAGCCCCAGCATTTT. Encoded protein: CASREEQGGQPQHF.

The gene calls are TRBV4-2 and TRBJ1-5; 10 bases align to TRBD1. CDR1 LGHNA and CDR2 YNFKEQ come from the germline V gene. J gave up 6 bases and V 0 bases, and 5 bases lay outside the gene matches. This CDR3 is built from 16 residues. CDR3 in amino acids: CASSQDGGTGVQPQHF. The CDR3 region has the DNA TGTGCCAGCAGCCAAGATGGGGGGACAGGGGTTCAGCCCCAGCATTTT.

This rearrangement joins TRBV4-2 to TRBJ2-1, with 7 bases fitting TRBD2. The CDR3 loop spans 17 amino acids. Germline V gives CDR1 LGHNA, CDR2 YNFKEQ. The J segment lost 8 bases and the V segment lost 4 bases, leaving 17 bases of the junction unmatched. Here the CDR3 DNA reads TGTGCCAGCAGCCGCACAACGTACCGGAGCGGGAACTATGAGCAGTTCTTC. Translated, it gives CASSRTTYRSGNYEQFF.

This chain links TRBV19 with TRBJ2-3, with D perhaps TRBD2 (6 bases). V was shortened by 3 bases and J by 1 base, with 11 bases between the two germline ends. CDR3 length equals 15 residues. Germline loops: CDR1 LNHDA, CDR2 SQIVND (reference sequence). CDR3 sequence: CASSIAASGTDTQYF. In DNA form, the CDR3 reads TGTGCCAGTAGTATTGCGGCTAGCGGCACAGATACGCAGTATTTT.

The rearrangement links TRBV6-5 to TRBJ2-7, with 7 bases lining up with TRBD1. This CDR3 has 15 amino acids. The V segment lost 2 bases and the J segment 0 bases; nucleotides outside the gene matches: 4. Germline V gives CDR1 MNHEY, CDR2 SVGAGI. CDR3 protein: CASSYTGASSYEQYF. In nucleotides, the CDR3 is TGTGCCAGCAGTTACACAGGGGCGAGCTCCTACGAGCAGTACTTC.

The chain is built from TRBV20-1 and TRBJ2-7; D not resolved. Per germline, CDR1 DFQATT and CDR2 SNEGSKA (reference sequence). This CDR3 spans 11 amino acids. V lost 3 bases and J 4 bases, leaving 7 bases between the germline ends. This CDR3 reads CSASLRYEQYF. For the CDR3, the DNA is TGCAGTGCTAGTTTGCGGTACGAGCAGTACTTC.